This T cell receptor (beta chain) comes out of a study of blood T cell repertoires in COVID-19. Study summary: Some COVID-19 samples were acute and others convalescent; all came from the United States, Italy and Spain.

Assay used: immunoSEQ multiplex PCR; TCRdb lists only in-frame clones, some missing. The sample has some 39,000 clones; around nine tenths are singletons. This CDR3 comprises 16 residues. V dropped 0 bases and J dropped 4; count of bases not matched to a gene: 8. Germline V gene data show CDR1 as SGHRS and CDR2 as YFSETQ. This TCR came from a human donor in a cohort sampled during active COVID-19. V and J are TRBV5-1 and TRBJ1-2; 8 positions agree with TRBD1. Sequenced sample: peripheral blood. In DNA form, the CDR3 reads TGCGCCAGCAGCTTGGCTCAGGGGGCCCTAACCTATGGCTACACCTTC. Amino acids: CASSLAQGALTYGYTF.